This is a list of T cell receptor beta chains from one sample in a study of molecular identifiers for immune sequencing clone quantification. TCRdb reprocessed the PCR reads via MiXCR and lists one record per CDR3 protein. Seen here are nearly 650,000 distinct CDR3 sequences, around 25% observed once, and the top ten hold 0.78%. Specimen: naive CD8+ T cells from blood, with Jurkat cell RNA spiked in. The receptors derive from a human donor in good health. Some libraries in this study had Jurkat cell RNA spiked in. Both conserved end residues are trimmed from each CDR3.

v_call: TRBV4-3; j_call: TRBJ2-7; cdr3_aa: ASSPGTSLAYEQY
v_call: TRBV30; j_call: TRBJ1-1; cdr3_aa: AWRRSPEAF
v_call: TRBV7-9; j_call: TRBJ2-3; cdr3_aa: ASSLAGEDTQY
v_call: TRBV4-1; j_call: TRBJ1-5; cdr3_aa: ASSQLQDQPQH
v_call: TRBV12-3/TRBV12-4; j_call: TRBJ2-2; cdr3_aa: ASSSGTTTPGELF
v_call: TRBV7-9; j_call: TRBJ2-5; cdr3_aa: ASSLVPGPLGEAQY
v_call: TRBV4-3; j_call: TRBJ2-3; cdr3_aa: ASSQDALISTDTQY
v_call: TRBV28; j_call: TRBJ1-5; cdr3_aa: ASSFGFREDSVDQPQH
v_call: TRBV24-1; j_call: TRBJ2-1; cdr3_aa: ATSAMDSNSYNEQF
v_call: TRBV27; j_call: TRBJ1-2; cdr3_aa: ASTSGGQDYGYT
v_call: TRBV5-3; j_call: TRBJ2-5; cdr3_aa: ASSLAAVDFQETQY
v_call: TRBV6-5; j_call: TRBJ1-5; cdr3_aa: VSSLDSRYSNQPQH
v_call: TRBV4-3; j_call: TRBJ2-1; cdr3_aa: ASSKGGPLEQF
v_call: TRBV5-1; j_call: TRBJ2-7; cdr3_aa: ASSLTSKGHYEQY
v_call: TRBV5-6; j_call: TRBJ2-5; cdr3_aa: ASSLETGVRYQETQY
v_call: TRBV27; j_call: TRBJ1-5; cdr3_aa: ASSPTSVAGNQPQH
v_call: TRBV6-2/TRBV6-3; j_call: TRBJ2-5; cdr3_aa: ASSYRGMFETQY
v_call: TRBV4-3; j_call: TRBJ2-7; cdr3_aa: ASSQDSAGDYEQY
v_call: TRBV7-9; j_call: TRBJ1-1; cdr3_aa: ASSPRTGMNTEAF
v_call: TRBV28; j_call: TRBJ2-7; cdr3_aa: ASSAGTGISYEQY
v_call: TRBV6-6; j_call: TRBJ2-5; cdr3_aa: ASSYSAPGVETQY
v_call: TRBV30; j_call: TRBJ1-1; cdr3_aa: AGDSTGRTEAF
v_call: TRBV10-1; j_call: TRBJ1-1; cdr3_aa: ASSEGLTTEAS
v_call: TRBV10-3; j_call: TRBJ2-3; cdr3_aa: AISEQGGGSTDTQY
v_call: TRBV29-1; j_call: TRBJ2-3; cdr3_aa: TAGGTDTQY
v_call: TRBV23-1; j_call: TRBJ2-7; cdr3_aa: ASSPDRGLTYEQY
v_call: TRBV19; j_call: TRBJ2-1; cdr3_aa: ASSIPSGRGLVF
v_call: TRBV27; j_call: TRBJ2-3; cdr3_aa: ASSLMVMGTDTQY
v_call: TRBV7-9; j_call: TRBJ1-1; cdr3_aa: ASSTSMNTEAF
v_call: TRBV7-9; j_call: TRBJ2-3; cdr3_aa: ASSSEDRPSTDTQY
v_call: TRBV7-9; j_call: TRBJ1-1; cdr3_aa: ASSPTADRVWDTEAF
v_call: TRBV27; j_call: TRBJ1-3; cdr3_aa: ASKDWRESTIY
v_call: TRBV7-7; j_call: TRBJ2-5; cdr3_aa: ASSPGLGETQY
v_call: TRBV5-1; j_call: TRBJ2-1; cdr3_aa: ASSFIQGSNEQF
v_call: TRBV7-9; j_call: TRBJ2-1; cdr3_aa: ASSLEAGFPRNEQF
v_call: TRBV6-2/TRBV6-3; j_call: TRBJ2-6; cdr3_aa: ASRWKGMSGANVLT
v_call: TRBV5-6; j_call: TRBJ2-3; cdr3_aa: ASSLETRGTDTQY
v_call: TRBV27; j_call: TRBJ2-5; cdr3_aa: ASRREGQETQY
v_call: TRBV5-4; j_call: TRBJ2-7; cdr3_aa: ASSLMANEQY
v_call: TRBV4-1; j_call: TRBJ2-3; cdr3_aa: ASSQVVHTSGAIGYITDTQY
v_call: TRBV10-3; j_call: TRBJ1-3; cdr3_aa: AISDPAASRSGNTIY